Sequencing of this T cell receptor (beta chain) was carried out in a study of T cell responses to AZD1222 COVID-19 vaccine. Measured with immunoSEQ multiplex PCR; TCRdb has only the in-frame clones, and not every one. The table shows around 87,000 clones, with 65% to 90% occurring only once. This CDR3 has 13 amino acids. The input for sequencing was peripheral blood, taken on day 0 of AZD1222 vaccination. This sequence originates from an adult in good health. V usage is TRBV21-1 and J usage is TRBJ1-1; TRBD1 is taken as the D call from the table, unchecked against the DNA. TRBV21-1 is deemed a pseudogene. The CDR3: CASRTAGHTEAFF. CDR3 bases: TGTGCCAGCCGAACCGCTGGCCACACTGAAGCTTTCTTT.